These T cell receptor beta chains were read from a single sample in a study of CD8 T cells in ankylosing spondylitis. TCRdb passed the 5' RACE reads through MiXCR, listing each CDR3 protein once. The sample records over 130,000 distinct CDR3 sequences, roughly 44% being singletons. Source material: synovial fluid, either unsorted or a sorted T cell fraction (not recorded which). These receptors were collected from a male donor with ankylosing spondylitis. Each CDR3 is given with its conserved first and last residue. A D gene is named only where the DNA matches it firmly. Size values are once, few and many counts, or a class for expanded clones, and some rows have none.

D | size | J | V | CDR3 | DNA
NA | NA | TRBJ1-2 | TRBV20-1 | CSAPGTFAYTF | TGCAGTGCCCCCGGGACATTCGCCTACACCTTC
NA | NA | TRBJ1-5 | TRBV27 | CASRQDGYSNQPQHF | TGTGCCAGCAGGCAGGATGGGTATAGCAATCAGCCCCAGCATTTT
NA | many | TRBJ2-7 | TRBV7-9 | CASGGLSYEQYF | TGTGCCAGCGGCGGGCTGTCCTACGAGCAGTACTTC
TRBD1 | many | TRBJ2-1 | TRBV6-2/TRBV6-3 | CASSSGQEYNEQFF | TGTGCCAGCAGTTCGGGACAGGAGTACAATGAGCAGTTCTTC
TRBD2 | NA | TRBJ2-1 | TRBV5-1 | CASSSLWREGNEQFF | TGCGCCAGCAGCTCCCTTTGGCGGGAGGGAAATGAGCAGTTCTTC
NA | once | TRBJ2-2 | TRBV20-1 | CSATKTGELFF | TGCAGTGCCACGAAGACCGGGGAGCTGTTTTTT
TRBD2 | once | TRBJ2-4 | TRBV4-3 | CASSPRESGTSGRRNIQYF | TGCGCCAGCAGCCCTAGGGAGAGTGGGACTAGCGGGAGAAGGAACATTCAGTACTTC
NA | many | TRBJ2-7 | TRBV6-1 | CASSDKHKSSYEQYF | TGTGCCAGCAGTGATAAGCACAAAAGCTCCTACGAGCAGTACTTC
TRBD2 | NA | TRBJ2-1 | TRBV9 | CASSAKRGLSYNEQFF | TGTGCCAGCAGCGCAAAGCGGGGGCTCTCCTACAATGAGCAGTTCTTC
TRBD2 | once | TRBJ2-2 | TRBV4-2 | CASSQLAGGYTGELFF | TGTGCCAGCAGCCAACTAGCGGGAGGTTACACCGGGGAGCTGTTTTTT
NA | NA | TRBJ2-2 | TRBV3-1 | CASSQVGEIGELFF | TGTGCCAGCAGCCAAGTAGGGGAAATCGGGGAGCTGTTTTTT
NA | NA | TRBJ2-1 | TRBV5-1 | CASSFWGHAYNEQFF | TGCGCCAGCAGCTTTTGGGGGCACGCCTACAATGAGCAGTTCTTC
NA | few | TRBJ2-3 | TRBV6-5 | CASSYRGSSTDTQYF | TGTGCCAGCAGTTACAGAGGGTCTAGCACAGATACGCAGTATTTT
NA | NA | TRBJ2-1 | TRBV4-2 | CASSQDYWLGGNEQFF | TGTGCCAGCAGCCAAGATTATTGGCTAGGGGGGAATGAGCAGTTCTTC
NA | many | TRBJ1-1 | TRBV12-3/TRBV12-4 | CASSRPGPNTEAFF | TGTGCCAGCAGTCGGCCGGGACCCAACACTGAAGCTTTCTTT
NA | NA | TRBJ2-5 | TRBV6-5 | CASSYGQRGTQYF | TGTGCCAGCAGTTACGGACAGCGAGGGACCCAGTACTTC
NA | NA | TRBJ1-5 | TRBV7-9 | CASSPEPRGAPNQPQHF | TGTGCCAGCAGCCCAGAACCTCGAGGGGCTCCCAATCAGCCCCAGCATTTT
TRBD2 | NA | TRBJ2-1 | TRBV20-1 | CSARAPGLAVSFGEQFF | TGCAGTGCTAGAGCCCCGGGACTAGCGGTATCTTTCGGGGAGCAGTTCTTC
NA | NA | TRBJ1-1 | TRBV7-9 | CASSAWVVSTEAFF | TGTGCCAGCAGCGCCTGGGTGGTTAGCACTGAAGCTTTCTTT
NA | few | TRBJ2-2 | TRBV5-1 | CASRSDSSWRFVTGELFF | TGCGCCAGCAGATCGGACAGCTCATGGAGGTTCGTCACCGGGGAGCTGTTTTTT
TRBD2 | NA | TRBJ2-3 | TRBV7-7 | CASSSTSVRTDTQYF | TGTGCCAGCAGCTCGACTAGCGTTCGCACAGATACGCAGTATTTT
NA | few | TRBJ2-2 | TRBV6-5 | CASSYFGSRAANTGELFF | TGTGCCAGCAGTTACTTCGGGTCCAGGGCAGCAAACACCGGGGAGCTGTTTTTT
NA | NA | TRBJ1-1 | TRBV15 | CATSRDPSGYTEAFF | TGTGCCACCAGCAGAGATCCCTCAGGGTACACTGAAGCTTTCTTT
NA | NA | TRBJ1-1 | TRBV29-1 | CSVEGWRGNTEAFF | TGCAGCGTTGAAGGTTGGAGGGGGAACACTGAAGCTTTCTTT
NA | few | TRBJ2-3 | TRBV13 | CASSPDHLGTDTQYF | TGTGCCAGCAGCCCGGACCACTTGGGAACAGATACGCAGTATTTT
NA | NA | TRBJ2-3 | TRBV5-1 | CASSLKLASTDTQYF | TGCGCCAGCAGCTTGAAACTAGCCTCCACAGATACGCAGTATTTT
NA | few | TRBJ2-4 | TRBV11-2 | CASSLYWGPPGNIQYF | TGTGCCAGCAGCTTATACTGGGGACCACCCGGGAACATTCAGTACTTC
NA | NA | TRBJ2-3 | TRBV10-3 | CAISAPERGTDTQYF | TGTGCCATCAGTGCCCCAGAGAGGGGCACAGATACGCAGTATTTT
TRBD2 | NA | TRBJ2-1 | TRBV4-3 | CASSQDSAGTTYYNEQFF | TGCGCCAGCAGCCAAGATTCAGCCGGGACTACCTACTACAATGAGCAGTTCTTC
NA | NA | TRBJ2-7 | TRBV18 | CASSPDSTYEQYF | TGTGCCAGCTCACCAGACTCCACCTACGAGCAGTACTTC
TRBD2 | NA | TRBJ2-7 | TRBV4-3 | CASSQILAGESYEQYF | TGCGCCAGCAGCCAGATACTAGCGGGAGAGTCCTACGAGCAGTACTTC
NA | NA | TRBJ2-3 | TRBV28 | CASSLPPTRGRTDTQYF | TGTGCCAGCAGTTTACCCCCTACGCGGGGCCGCACAGATACGCAGTATTTT
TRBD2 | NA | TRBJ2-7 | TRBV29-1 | CSVVGVLAGRYEQYF | TGCAGCGTTGTTGGGGTGTTAGCGGGCCGATACGAGCAGTACTTC
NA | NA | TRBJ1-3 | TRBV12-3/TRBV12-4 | CASSLAGHLDGTIYF | TGTGCCAGCAGTTTAGCGGGACACCTGGATGGGACCATATATTTT
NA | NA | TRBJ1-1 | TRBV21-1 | CAMPHRGGNTEAFF | TGTGCCATGCCCCACCGCGGAGGGAACACTGAAGCTTTCTTT
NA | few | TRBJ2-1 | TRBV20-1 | CSVGGIAVHNEQFF | TGCAGTGTGGGGGGTATAGCAGTCCACAATGAGCAGTTCTTC
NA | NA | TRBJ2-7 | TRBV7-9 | CASSYPDPSYEQYF | TGTGCCAGCAGCTACCCAGACCCTTCCTACGAGCAGTACTTC
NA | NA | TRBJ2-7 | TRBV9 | CASSVGLSPYEQYF | TGTGCCAGCAGCGTGGGACTGTCACCCTACGAGCAGTACTTC
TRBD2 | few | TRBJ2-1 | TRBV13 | CASSGGTSGGSYNEQFF | TGTGCCAGCAGCGGGGGGACTAGCGGGGGATCCTACAATGAGCAGTTCTTC
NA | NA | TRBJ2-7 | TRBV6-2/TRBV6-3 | CASSYSGSGTDDYEQYF | TGTGCCAGCAGTTACTCGGGAAGCGGGACAGACGACTACGAGCAGTACTTC
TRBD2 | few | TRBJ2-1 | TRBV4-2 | CASSPPEVAGENEQFF | TGTGCCAGCAGCCCCCCTGAAGTAGCGGGGGAAAATGAGCAGTTCTTC
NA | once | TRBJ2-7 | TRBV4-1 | CASSQDRLSPYEQYF | TGCGCCAGCAGCCAAGACCGACTGTCCCCCTACGAGCAGTACTTC
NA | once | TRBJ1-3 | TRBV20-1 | CSARQSSGNTIYF | TGCAGTGCTAGACAGAGCTCTGGAAACACCATATATTTT
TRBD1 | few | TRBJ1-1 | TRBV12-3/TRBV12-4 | CASSAWTGPNTEAFF | TGTGCCAGCAGTGCCTGGACAGGGCCCAACACTGAAGCTTTCTTT
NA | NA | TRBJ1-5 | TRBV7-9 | CASSRGGTNQPQHF | TGTGCCAGCAGCCGCGGGGGGACAAATCAGCCCCAGCATTTT
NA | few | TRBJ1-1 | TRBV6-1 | CASSPQGEGTEAFF | TGTGCCAGCAGTCCACAGGGAGAGGGCACTGAAGCTTTCTTT
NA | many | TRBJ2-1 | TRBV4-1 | CASSQGVSSSYNEQFF | TGCGCCAGCAGCCAAGGGGTATCGAGCTCCTACAATGAGCAGTTCTTC
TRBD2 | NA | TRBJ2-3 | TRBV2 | CASRDETSGTSDTQYF | TGTGCCAGCAGGGATGAGACTAGCGGGACCTCAGATACGCAGTATTTT
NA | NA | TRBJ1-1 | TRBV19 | CASSISSGTLEAFF | TGTGCCAGTAGTATTTCATCCGGGACGCTTGAAGCTTTCTTT
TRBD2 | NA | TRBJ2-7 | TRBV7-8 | CASSFDRDYLYNEQYF | TGTGCCAGCAGCTTCGACCGGGACTACCTCTACAATGAGCAGTACTTC
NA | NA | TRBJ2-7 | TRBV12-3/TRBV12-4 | CASSFRAYEQYF | TGTGCCAGCAGTTTTCGGGCATACGAGCAGTACTTC
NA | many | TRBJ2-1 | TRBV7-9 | CASSPRDHLEQWQFF | TGTGCCAGCAGCCCCCGGGACCACCTAGAACAATGGCAGTTCTTC
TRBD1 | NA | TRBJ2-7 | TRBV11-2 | CASSWGTDYEQYF | TGTGCCAGCAGCTGGGGGACAGACTACGAGCAGTACTTC
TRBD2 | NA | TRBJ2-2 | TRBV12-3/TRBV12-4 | CASSISGRATGELFF | TGTGCCAGCAGCATTAGCGGGAGGGCAACCGGGGAGCTGTTTTTT
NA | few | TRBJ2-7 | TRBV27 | CASSEWATALSYEQYF | TGTGCCAGCAGTGAGTGGGCGACTGCCCTCTCCTACGAGCAGTACTTC